One and the same sample provided the 32 T cell receptor beta chains below, sequenced in a study of T cell responses to AZD1222 COVID-19 vaccine. Clones were read by immunoSEQ multiplex PCR, and TCRdb kept only the in-frame ones, dropping some. This table has nearly 80,000 clones, 75% to 85% appearing once. The sequenced sample was peripheral blood, obtained on day 0 of AZD1222 vaccination. The receptor set was obtained from an adult in good health.

A few counts support this clone. V usage is TRBV5-4 and J usage is TRBJ2-1; D not certain. The V and J ends lost 1 base and 6 bases respectively, with 2 bases between them. Per germline, CDR1 SGHNT and CDR2 YYREEE (reference sequence). CDR3 length equals 11 residues. CDR3 in amino acids: CASSLSNEQFF. The CDR3 nucleotides read TGTGCCAGCAGCTTGAGCAATGAGCAGTTCTTC.

With regard to this clone: At one end, the junction sequence differs from germline, possibly due to a read error. Other DNA sequences in this sample translate to the same CDR3. The V call is TRBV27, the J call TRBJ1-1; D not resolved. This CDR3 spans 14 amino acids. CDR1 is MNHEY and CDR2 is SMNVEV in the germline V gene (reference sequence). CDR3 in DNA: TGTGCCAGTAGTTTATCGCCGAAGTGGGCTGAAGCTTTCTTT. Amino acids: CASSLSPKWAEAFF.

This clone was counted a few times. The genes are TRBV2 and TRBJ2-2, with 10 positions matching TRBD1. There are 14 residues in the CDR3. CDR1 and CDR2 (germline): SNHLY, FYNNEI. Trimming cost V 7 bases and J 6 bases; bases outside gene matches: 5. The CDR3 DNA reads TGTGCCAGCACTAGGGACAGGGGAGCCGGGGAGCTGTTTTTT. As protein: CASTRDRGAGELFF.

The V call is TRBV18, the J call TRBJ1-6; D is unclear. The CDR3 has 14 amino acids. The germline V gene encodes CDR1 KGHSH and CDR2 LQKENI. V was trimmed by 2 bases and J by 7 bases, leaving 9 bases between them. As DNA, the CDR3 is TGTGCCAGCTCACCAAATGGAGGAAATTCACCCCTCCACTTT. Protein sequence: CASSPNGGNSPLHF.

The chain combines TRBV2 with TRBJ1-1; TRBD1 is a possible D gene (6 bases). The CDR3 spans 14 residues. Trimming removed 5 bases from V and 5 bases from J, with 15 bases in between. CDR1 is SNHLY and CDR2 is FYNNEI in the germline V gene. This CDR3 reads CASSYEPQGTEAFF. Here the CDR3 DNA reads TGTGCCAGCAGTTATGAGCCCCAGGGGACTGAAGCTTTCTTT.

This chain joins TRBV30 and TRBJ2-7, with 9 bases matching TRBD1. V was pared by 1 base and J by 6 bases, with 13 bases of the junction left unmatched. CDR1 and CDR2 from the germline V gene are GTSNPN and SVGIG (reference sequence). The CDR3 spans 16 residues. CDR3 DNA: TGTGCCTGGAGTGGGGGAGGCGGGACAGGGTTGGCCGAGCAGTACTTC. Protein product: CAWSGGGGTGLAEQYF.

The V gene is TRBV9, the J gene TRBJ2-3; 14 nucleotides match TRBD2. The V segment lost 3 bases and the J segment 5 bases; nucleotides outside the gene matches: 14. The CDR3 has 19 amino acids. Germline-derived CDR1 and CDR2 are SGDLS and YYNGEE. The CDR3 coding sequence is TGTGCCAGCAGCGACCCCGGGACTAGCGGGGGACACCTGGGAGATACGCAGTATTTT. Amino acid sequence: CASSDPGTSGGHLGDTQYF.

The J gene is TRBJ2-3, the V gene TRBV25-1; possibly TRBD1 for D (6 bases). V gave up 2 bases and J gave up 1 base, with 13 bases separating them. CDR1 MGHDK and CDR2 SYGVNS come from the germline V gene. This CDR3 is 16 amino acids long. The CDR3 reads CASSEGDNRGTDTQYF. The CDR3 DNA follows: TGTGCCAGCAGTGAAGGGGACAACCGGGGCACAGATACGCAGTATTTT.

V is TRBV24-1 and J is TRBJ2-2; unclear D gene. The V and J ends lost 6 bases and 7 bases respectively, with 8 bases between them. Germline V gives CDR1 KGHDR, CDR2 SFDVKD. This CDR3 contains 12 residues. CDR3 residues: CATSLLNGELFF. CDR3 coding DNA: TGTGCCACCAGTCTCCTCAACGGGGAGCTGTTTTTT.

The V call is TRBV5-1, the J call TRBJ2-4; TRBD2 agrees at 13 bases. Germline V gene lookup returns CDR1 SGHRS and CDR2 YFSETQ. The CDR3 has 18 residues. With V trimmed by 5 bases and J by 0 bases, 8 bases remained unmatched. In nucleotides, the CDR3 is TGCGCCAGCAGTCTGGGACTAGCGGGACTCAGAGCCAAAAACATTCAGTACTTC. It yields the protein CASSLGLAGLRAKNIQYF. The whole variable domain, filled in from reference TRBV5-1 and TRBJ2-4, reads KAGVTQTPRYLIKTRGQQVTLSCSPISGHRSVSWYQQTPGQGLQFLFEYFSETQRNKGNFPGRFSGRQFSNSRSEMNVSTLELGDSALYLCASSLGLAGLRAKNIQYFGAGTRLSVL.

The chain is built from TRBV2 and TRBJ1-4; D perhaps matches TRBD1 (5 bases). Looked up from germline, CDR1 is SNHLY and CDR2 is FYNNEI. This CDR3 is built from 14 residues. V lost 6 bases to trimming and J lost 3 bases, with 11 bases between them. Here the CDR3 reads CASRRQSSNEKLFF. CDR3 coding DNA: TGTGCCAGCAGGAGACAGTCCTCTAATGAAAAACTGTTTTTT.

Here the CDR3 reads CTSSPTGRPLGPYNSPLHF. CDR3 coding DNA: TGCACCAGCAGCCCCACCGGACGGCCCTTGGGACCTTATAATTCACCCCTCCACTTT. The chain is built from TRBV1 and TRBJ1-6. TRBV1 is a documented pseudogene. This CDR3 contains 19 residues.

V is TRBV12-5 and J is TRBJ1-1; TRBD1 matches at 9 bases. From germline, CDR1 is LGHNT and CDR2 FRNRAP. Trimming removed 6 bases from V and 3 bases from J; junction bases left unmatched: 5. This CDR3 spans 14 amino acids. The CDR3 region has the DNA TGTGCTAGTGGCCAGACAGGGGGGCACACTGAAGCTTTCTTT. It encodes CASGQTGGHTEAFF.

Details on this clone: At one end, the junction sequence differs from germline, possibly due to a read error. V is TRBV7-3 and J is TRBJ1-1; D uncertain. CDR1 is SGHTA, CDR2 FQGTGA, per germline. The CDR3 contains 14 residues. CDR3 nucleotides: TGTGCCAGCAGCCTAACCAGGAAGAACACTGAAGCTTTCTTT. Encoded protein: CASSLTRKNTEAFF.

V and J are TRBV3-1 (or the pseudogene TRBV3-2) and TRBJ2-7, with 10 bases identical to TRBD2. Losses at the gene ends were 0 bases for V and 5 bases for J; bases not matched to a gene: 7. The CDR3 is 16 residues long. Germline CDR1 and CDR2: LGHDT and YNNKEL (reference sequence). The DNA of the CDR3 is TGTGCCAGCAGCCAAGATAGAGCGGGAGGGCCTGACGAGCAGTACTTC. Translation gives CASSQDRAGGPDEQYF.

This clone was observed a handful of times. The chain recombines TRBV6-2 or TRBV6-3 with TRBJ1-2; 7 bases are a match to TRBD1. The CDR3 is 15 residues long. Germline assignment: CDR1 MNHEY and CDR2 SVGEGT. After removal of 6 bases from V and 6 bases from J, the junction contained 13 bases not matched to a gene. CDR3 sequence (DNA): TGTGCCAGCAGCCCGCGAATTGACAGGGCTCATGGCTACACCTTC. The encoded protein is CASSPRIDRAHGYTF.

The chain links TRBV21-1 to TRBJ2-7; no DNA check was done on the table's D call, TRBD2. TRBV21-1 is a known pseudogene. The CDR3 is 14 residues long. Here the CDR3 reads CASPRSPNSYEQYF. DNA of the CDR3: TGTGCCAGCCCGCGAAGCCCAAACTCCTACGAGCAGTACTTC.

This CDR3 is CASSLKDRARETQYF. The DNA of the CDR3 is TGCGCCAGCAGCTTGAAGGACAGGGCGCGAGAGACCCAGTACTTC. The V and J genes are TRBV5-1 and TRBJ2-5; 8 nucleotides match TRBD1. Germline V CDR1 and CDR2: SGHRS, YFSETQ. With V trimmed by 1 base and J by 4 bases, 6 bases remained unmatched. The CDR3 runs to 15 residues.

This clone was counted once. V and J are TRBV5-1 and TRBJ2-6, with D perhaps TRBD1 or TRBD2 (5 bases each). The CDR3 is 16 amino acids. The germline CDR1 and CDR2 sequences are SGHRS and YFSETQ. Trimming shortened V by 4 bases and J by 0 bases, and 11 bases separated the two germline ends. DNA of the CDR3: TGCGCCAGCAGCGGGACGTATAGCTCTGGGGCCAACGTCCTGACTTTC. Protein: CASSGTYSSGANVLTF.

This clone was counted a single time. The chain has TRBV5-4 and TRBJ2-1; no firm D call. V dropped 4 bases and J dropped 4 bases, with 12 bases sitting between them. Germline V CDR1 and CDR2: SGHNT, YYREEE (reference sequence). The CDR3 is made up of 14 amino acids. CDR3 sequence reads: CASSPTRVYNEQFF. CDR3 DNA sequence: TGTGCCAGCAGCCCGACCCGGGTATACAATGAGCAGTTCTTC.

The rearrangement joins TRBV5-6 to TRBJ1-6, with 8 bases aligning to TRBD1. The J segment lost 7 bases and the V segment lost 2 bases, leaving 8 bases of the junction unmatched. The CDR3 totals 16 residues. Germline loops: CDR1 SGHDT, CDR2 YYEEEE. The CDR3 nucleotides read TGTGCCAGCAGCTTTTGGACAGGGCGGCGGAATTCACCCCTCCACTTT. Its translation: CASSFWTGRRNSPLHF.

The J gene is TRBJ1-4, the V gene TRBV4-2, with D possibly being TRBD1 (5 bases). Germline V gives CDR1 LGHNA, CDR2 YNFKEQ. Trimming shortened V by 0 bases and J by 9 bases, and 11 bases separated the two germline ends. CDR3 size: 14 residues. This CDR3 reads CASSQDMGVKKLFF. The DNA for the CDR3 is TGTGCCAGCAGCCAAGATATGGGGGTGAAAAAACTGTTTTTT.

The chain joins TRBV5-4 to TRBJ2-7; a weak D match, TRBD2 (5 bases). The CDR3 spans 15 residues. V lost 1 base and J 0 bases, leaving 11 bases between the germline ends. In germline, CDR1 is SGHNT, CDR2 YYREEE (reference sequence). In DNA form, the CDR3 reads TGTGCCAGCAGCTTGCCGACAAGCGGCTCCTACGAGCAGTACTTC. Residues: CASSLPTSGSYEQYF.

CDR3 amino acids: CSVQGGATYGYTF. The CDR3 DNA follows: TGCAGCGTGCAGGGGGGGGCTACCTATGGCTACACCTTC. V is TRBV29-1 and J is TRBJ1-2, with 7 bases lining up with TRBD1. Germline CDR1 reads SQVTM; CDR2 reads ANQGSEA. The CDR3 sequence is 13 residues long. V shed 6 bases, J shed 4 bases, and the junction held 8 bases outside the gene matches.

The V and J genes are TRBV19 and TRBJ2-2, with a tentative D call TRBD2 (5 bases). Germline CDR1 and CDR2: LNHDA and SQIVND (reference sequence). V shed 6 bases and J shed 6 bases, with 8 bases lying between them. CDR3 length equals 12 residues. This CDR3 is CASSLGAGELFF. DNA for the CDR3: TGTGCCAGTAGCCTCGGGGCCGGGGAGCTGTTTTTT. The variable domain in full, completed from reference TRBV19 and TRBJ2-2, reads DGGITQSPKYLFRKEGQNVTLSCEQNLNHDAMYWYRQDPGQGLRLIYYSQIVNDFQKGDIAEGYSVSREKKESFPLTVTSAQKNPTAFYLCASSLGAGELFFGEGSRLTVL.

The chain couples TRBV9 to TRBJ2-5, with TRBD1 as a possible D gene (5 bases). V lost 0 bases, J lost 4 bases, and 16 bases lay in between. This CDR3 contains 16 residues. Germline CDR1 reads SGDLS; CDR2 reads YYNGEE. CDR3 residues: CASSVAPQGRRETQYF. The CDR3 coding sequence is TGTGCCAGCAGCGTAGCCCCTCAGGGCAGGAGAGAGACCCAGTACTTC.

The chain couples TRBV12-5 to TRBJ2-3; D perhaps matches TRBD2 (6 bases). V was shortened by 7 bases and J by 6 bases, with 23 bases between the two germline ends. The germline V gene encodes CDR1 LGHNT and CDR2 FRNRAP. The CDR3 totals 16 residues. CDR3 bases: TGTGCTAGTGCCCCAGGATGGGGCGGGAATATGGATACGCAGTATTTT. Translation: CASAPGWGGNMDTQYF.

The V gene is TRBV5-1, the J gene TRBJ2-5; unclear D gene. V lost 4 bases and J 3 bases, leaving 13 bases between the germline ends. The CDR3 is 14 amino acids. CDR1 SGHRS and CDR2 YFSETQ come from the germline V gene. The CDR3 nucleotides are TGCGCCAGCAGCCCCCAGGTTAGCAAAGAGACCCAGTACTTC. Translating gives CASSPQVSKETQYF.

The chain couples TRBV10-2 to TRBJ2-5; 12 nucleotides align to TRBD2. CDR1 is WSHSY and CDR2 is SAAADI in the germline V gene. This CDR3 is 14 amino acids long. V lost 7 bases to trimming and J lost 4 bases; unmatched junction nucleotides: 4. CDR3 nucleotide sequence: TGCGCCAGCACCGGACTAGCGGGATTAGAGACCCAGTACTTC. It yields the protein CASTGLAGLETQYF.

The chain is built from TRBV13 and TRBJ1-5, with a possible D match to TRBD1 (5 bases). This CDR3 has 14 amino acids. Germline-derived CDR1 and CDR2 are PRHDT and FYEKMQ (reference sequence). V lost 3 bases and J lost 2, with 8 bases in between. As DNA, the CDR3 is TGTGCCAGCAGCTTGGGACTTCGCAATCAGCCCCAGCATTTT. This sequence encodes CASSLGLRNQPQHF.

This rearrangement joins TRBV4-1 to TRBJ1-2; no definite D call. With 3 bases removed from V and 4 bases from J, the gap between germline ends came to 12 bases. In germline, CDR1 is MGHRA, CDR2 YSYEKL. The CDR3 totals 14 residues. CDR3 sequence reads: CASSQRLDGYGYTF. The CDR3 DNA reads TGCGCCAGCAGCCAGAGGCTTGACGGCTATGGCTACACCTTC.

CDR3 nucleotide sequence: TGTGCCAGCAGTGCCCGGGGAGGGGGCAACTACGAGCAGTACTTC. It is translated as CASSARGGGNYEQYF. J is TRBJ2-7 and V is TRBV28, with D perhaps being TRBD1 or TRBD2 (7 bases each). With 5 bases removed from V and 3 bases from J, the gap between germline ends came to 17 bases. This CDR3 is 15 amino acids long. The germline CDR1 and CDR2 sequences are MDHEN and SYDVKM.